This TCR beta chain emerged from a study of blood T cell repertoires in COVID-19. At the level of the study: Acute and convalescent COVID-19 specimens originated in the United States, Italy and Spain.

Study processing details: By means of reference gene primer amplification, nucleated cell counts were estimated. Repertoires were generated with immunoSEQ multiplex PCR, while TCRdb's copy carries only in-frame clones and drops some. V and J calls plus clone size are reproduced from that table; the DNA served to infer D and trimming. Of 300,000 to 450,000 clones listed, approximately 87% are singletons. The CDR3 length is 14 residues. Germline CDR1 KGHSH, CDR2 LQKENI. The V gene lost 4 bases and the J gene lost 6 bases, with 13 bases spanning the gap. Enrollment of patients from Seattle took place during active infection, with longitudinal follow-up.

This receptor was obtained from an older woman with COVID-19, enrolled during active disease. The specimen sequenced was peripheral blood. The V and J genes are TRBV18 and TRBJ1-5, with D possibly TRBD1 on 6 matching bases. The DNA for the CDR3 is TGTGCCAGCTCACTCGGGGCGACAGGTCAGCCCCAGCATTTT. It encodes CASSLGATGQPQHF.